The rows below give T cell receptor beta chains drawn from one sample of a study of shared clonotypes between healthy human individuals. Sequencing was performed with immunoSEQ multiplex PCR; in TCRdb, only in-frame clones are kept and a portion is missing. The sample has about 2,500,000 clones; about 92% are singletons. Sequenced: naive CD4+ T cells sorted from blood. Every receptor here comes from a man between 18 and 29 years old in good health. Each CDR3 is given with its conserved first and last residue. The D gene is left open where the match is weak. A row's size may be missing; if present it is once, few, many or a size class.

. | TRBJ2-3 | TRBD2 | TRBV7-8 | CASSLGASGTDTQYF | TGTGCCAGCAGCTTAGGGGCTAGCGGGACAGATACGCAGTATTTT
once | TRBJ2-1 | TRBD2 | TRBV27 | CASSFVGLGLAGGREQFF | TGTGCCAGCAGTTTCGTTGGGCTGGGACTAGCGGGAGGTCGCGAGCAGTTCTTC
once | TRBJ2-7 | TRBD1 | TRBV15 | CATSETGPYEQYF | TGTGCCACCAGTGAGACAGGGCCCTACGAGCAGTACTTC
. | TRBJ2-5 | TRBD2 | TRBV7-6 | CASSLVPAGVETQYF | TGTGCCAGCAGCCTCGTTCCAGCGGGGGTGGAGACCCAGTACTTC
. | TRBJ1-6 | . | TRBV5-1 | CASSPDNVSPLHF | TGCGCCAGCAGCCCGGACAACGTTTCACCCCTCCACTTT
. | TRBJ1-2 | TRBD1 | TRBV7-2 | CASRTGTGRGYTF | TGTGCCAGCAGGACCGGGACAGGGCGAGGCTACACCTTC
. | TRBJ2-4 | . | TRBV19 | CASSGPRNIQYF | TGTGCCAGTAGTGGCCCCAGGAACATTCAGTACTTC
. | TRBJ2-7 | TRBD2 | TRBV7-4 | CASSLVASGSSYEQYF | TGTGCCAGCAGCTTAGTGGCTAGCGGGAGCTCCTACGAGCAGTACTTC
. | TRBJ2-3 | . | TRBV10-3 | CAISEPGEDTQYF | TGTGCCATCAGTGAGCCCGGTGAGGATACGCAGTATTTT
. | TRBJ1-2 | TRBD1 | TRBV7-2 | CASSSEQGYGYTF | TGTGCCAGCAGCTCAGAACAGGGGTATGGCTACACCTTC
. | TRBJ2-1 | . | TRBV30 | CAWQYRATYNEQFF | TGTGCCTGGCAGTACAGGGCGACCTACAATGAGCAGTTCTTC
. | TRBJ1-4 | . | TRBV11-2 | CASSFPGGGYEKLFF | TGTGCCAGCAGCTTCCCGGGGGGGGGTTACGAAAAACTGTTTTTT
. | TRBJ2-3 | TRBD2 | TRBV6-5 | CASGGGGLADTQYF | TGTGCCAGCGGCGGCGGGGGGTTGGCGGATACGCAGTATTTT
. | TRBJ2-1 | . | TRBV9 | CASSVDPSSYNEQFF | TGTGCCAGCAGCGTAGATCCTAGCTCCTACAATGAGCAGTTCTTC
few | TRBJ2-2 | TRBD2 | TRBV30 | CAWGRREGTGELFF | TGTGCCTGGGGTCGACGGGAGGGGACCGGGGAGCTGTTTTTT
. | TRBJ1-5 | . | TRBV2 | CASSSRGMGGNQPQHF | TGTGCCAGCAGTTCCAGGGGAATGGGGGGGAATCAGCCCCAGCATTTT
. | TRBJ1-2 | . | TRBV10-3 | CAISASMNYGYTF | TGTGCCATCAGTGCGTCTATGAACTATGGCTACACCTTC
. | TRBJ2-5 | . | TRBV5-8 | CASSLTGSGAQETQYF | TGTGCCAGCAGCTTAACAGGGAGCGGGGCACAAGAGACCCAGTACTTC
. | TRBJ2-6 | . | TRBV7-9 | CASSSTGFSGANVLTF | TGTGCCAGCAGCTCGACAGGATTTTCTGGGGCCAACGTCCTGACTTTC
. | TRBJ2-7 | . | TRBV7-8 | CASSMTGLYEQYF | TGTGCCAGCAGCATGACAGGTTTGTACGAGCAGTACTTC
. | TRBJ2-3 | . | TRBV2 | CASSEEKPRPADTQYF | TGTGCCAGCAGTGAAGAGAAACCCAGGCCAGCAGATACGCAGTATTTT
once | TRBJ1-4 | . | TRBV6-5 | CASSYDLGAGKLFF | TGTGCCAGCAGTTACGATCTGGGGGCCGGAAAACTGTTTTTT
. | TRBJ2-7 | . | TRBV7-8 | CASSKRAQSYEQYF | TGTGCCAGCAGCAAACGGGCCCAATCCTACGAGCAGTACTTC
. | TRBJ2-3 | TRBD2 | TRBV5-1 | CASRTASGSTDTQYF | TGCGCCAGCAGGACGGCTAGCGGGAGCACAGATACGCAGTATTTT
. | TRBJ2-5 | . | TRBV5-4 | CASSFGGQETQYF | TGTGCCAGCAGCTTCGGGGGTCAAGAGACCCAGTACTTC
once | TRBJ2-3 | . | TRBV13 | CASALGTISDTQYF | TGTGCCAGCGCCCTCGGGACGATTTCAGATACGCAGTATTTT
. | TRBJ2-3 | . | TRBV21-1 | CASSKVASGRRRDTQYF | TGTGCCAGCAGCAAAGTGGCTAGCGGGAGAAGGAGGGATACGCAGTATTTT
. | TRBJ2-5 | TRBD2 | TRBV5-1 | CASSLGRGLASQETQYF | TGCGCCAGCAGCTTGGGCAGGGGACTAGCCTCCCAAGAGACCCAGTACTTC
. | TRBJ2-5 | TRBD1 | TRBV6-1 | CASSEAMGQGGETQYF | TGTGCCAGCAGTGAAGCGATGGGACAGGGGGGAGAGACCCAGTACTTC
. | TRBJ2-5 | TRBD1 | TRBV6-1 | CASHVTGTETQYF | TGTGCCAGTCATGTGACAGGGACAGAGACCCAGTACTTC
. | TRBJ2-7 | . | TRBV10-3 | CAISDGGPYEQYF | TGTGCCATCAGTGATGGGGGACCCTACGAGCAGTACTTC
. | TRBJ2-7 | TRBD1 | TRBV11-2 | CASSRDPGQFYEQYF | TGTGCCAGCAGCCGCGATCCGGGACAGTTTTACGAGCAGTACTTC
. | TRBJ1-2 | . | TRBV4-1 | CASSQDLRAQRGYTF | TGCGCCAGCAGCCAAGATTTAAGGGCCCAGAGGGGCTACACCTTC
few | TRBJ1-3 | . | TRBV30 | CAWSAIPRQARNTIYF | TGTGCCTGGAGTGCCATCCCCCGACAGGCTAGAAACACCATATATTTT
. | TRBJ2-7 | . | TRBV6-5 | CASSYSVVSEQYF | TGTGCCAGCAGTTACTCGGTAGTTTCCGAGCAGTACTTC
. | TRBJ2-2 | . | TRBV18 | CASSPPSLEGTGELFF | TGTGCCAGCTCACCACCCTCTCTAGAAGGCACCGGGGAGCTGTTTTTT